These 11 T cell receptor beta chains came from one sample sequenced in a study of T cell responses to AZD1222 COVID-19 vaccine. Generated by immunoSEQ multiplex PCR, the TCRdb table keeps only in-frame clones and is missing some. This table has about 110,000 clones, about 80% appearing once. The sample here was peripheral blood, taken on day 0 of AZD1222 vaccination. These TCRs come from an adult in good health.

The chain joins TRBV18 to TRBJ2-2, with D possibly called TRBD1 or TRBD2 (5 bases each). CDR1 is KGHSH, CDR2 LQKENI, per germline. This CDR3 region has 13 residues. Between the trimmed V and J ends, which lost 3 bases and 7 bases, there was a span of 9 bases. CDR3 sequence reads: CASSPGADGELFF. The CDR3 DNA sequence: TGTGCCAGCTCACCCGGGGCGGACGGGGAGCTGTTTTTT.

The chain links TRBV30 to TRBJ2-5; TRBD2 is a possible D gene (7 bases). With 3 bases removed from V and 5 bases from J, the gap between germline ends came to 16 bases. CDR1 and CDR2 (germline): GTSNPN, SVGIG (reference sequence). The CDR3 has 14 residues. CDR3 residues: CAWRAGARVETQYF. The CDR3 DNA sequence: TGTGCCTGGAGGGCGGGGGCCCGGGTGGAGACCCAGTACTTC. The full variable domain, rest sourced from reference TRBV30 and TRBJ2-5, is SQTIHQWPATLVQPVGSPLSLECTVEGTSNPNLYWYRQAAGRGLQLLFYSVGIGQISSEVPQNLSASRPQDRQFILSSKKLLLSDSGFYLCAWRAGARVETQYFGPGTRLLVL.

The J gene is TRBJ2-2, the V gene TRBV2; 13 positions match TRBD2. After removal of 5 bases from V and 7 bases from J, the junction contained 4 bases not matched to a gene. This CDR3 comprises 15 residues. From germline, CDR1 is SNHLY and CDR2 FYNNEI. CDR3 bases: TGTGCCAGCAGTCCACTAGCGGGGGGGCACGGGGAGCTGTTTTTT. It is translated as CASSPLAGGHGELFF.

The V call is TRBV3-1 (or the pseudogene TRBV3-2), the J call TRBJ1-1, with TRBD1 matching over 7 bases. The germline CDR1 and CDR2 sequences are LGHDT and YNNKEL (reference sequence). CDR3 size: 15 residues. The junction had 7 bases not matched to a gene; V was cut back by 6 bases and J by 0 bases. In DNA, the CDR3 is TGTGCCAGCAGACAGGGGTTCAATCTGAACACTGAAGCTTTCTTT. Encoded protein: CASRQGFNLNTEAFF.

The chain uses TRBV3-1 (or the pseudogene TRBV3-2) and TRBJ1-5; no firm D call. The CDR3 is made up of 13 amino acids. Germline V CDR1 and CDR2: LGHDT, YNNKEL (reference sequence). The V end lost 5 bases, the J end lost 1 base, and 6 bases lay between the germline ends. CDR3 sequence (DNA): TGTGCCAGCAGCAAACTAAGCAATCAGCCCCAGCATTTT. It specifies CASSKLSNQPQHF.

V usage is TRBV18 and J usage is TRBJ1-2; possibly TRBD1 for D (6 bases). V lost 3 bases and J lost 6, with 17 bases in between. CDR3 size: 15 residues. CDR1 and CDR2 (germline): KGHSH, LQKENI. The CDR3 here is CASSPADRFVDGYTF. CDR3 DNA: TGTGCCAGCTCACCGGCTGACAGGTTTGTGGATGGCTACACCTTC.

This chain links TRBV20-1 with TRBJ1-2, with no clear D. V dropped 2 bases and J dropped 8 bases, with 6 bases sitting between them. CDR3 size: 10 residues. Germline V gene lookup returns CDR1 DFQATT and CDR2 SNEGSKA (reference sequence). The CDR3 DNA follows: TGCAGTGCTAGACGCCAGGGCTACACCTTC. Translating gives CSARRQGYTF.

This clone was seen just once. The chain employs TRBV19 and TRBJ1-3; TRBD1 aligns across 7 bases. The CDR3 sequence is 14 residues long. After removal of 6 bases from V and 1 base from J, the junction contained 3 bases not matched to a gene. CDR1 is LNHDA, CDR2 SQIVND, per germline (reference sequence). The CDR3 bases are TGTGCCAGTAGAAAACAGGGGTCTGGAAACACCATATATTTT. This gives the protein CASRKQGSGNTIYF.

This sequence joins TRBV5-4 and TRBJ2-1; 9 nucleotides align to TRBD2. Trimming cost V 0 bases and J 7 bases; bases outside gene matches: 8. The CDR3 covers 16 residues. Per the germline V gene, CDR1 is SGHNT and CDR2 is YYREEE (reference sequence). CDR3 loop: CASSLASAGGRNEQFF. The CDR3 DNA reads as TGTGCCAGCAGCTTGGCCAGTGCGGGAGGGCGGAATGAGCAGTTCTTC.

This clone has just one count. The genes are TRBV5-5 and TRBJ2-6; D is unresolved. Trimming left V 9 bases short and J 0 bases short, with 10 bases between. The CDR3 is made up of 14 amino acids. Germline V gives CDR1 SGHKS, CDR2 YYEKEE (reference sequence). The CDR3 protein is CATRASSGANVLTF. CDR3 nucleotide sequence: TGTGCCACCCGGGCCTCCTCTGGGGCCAACGTCCTGACTTTC.

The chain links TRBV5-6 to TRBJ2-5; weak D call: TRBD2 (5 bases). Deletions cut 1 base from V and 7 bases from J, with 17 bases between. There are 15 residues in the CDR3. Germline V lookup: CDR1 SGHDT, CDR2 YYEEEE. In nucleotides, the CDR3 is TGTGCCAGCAGCTTGAGAAGACGTTCGGCGGGGACCCAGTACTTC. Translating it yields CASSLRRRSAGTQYF.